This T cell receptor beta chain was recovered during a study of PD-L1 blockade in urothelial cancer. Time point reported: peripheral blood 6 weeks after treatment start. Patients presented with locally advanced or metastatic urothelial carcinoma. With 6 bases clipped from V and 5 bases from J, the junction kept 9 bases outside the gene matches. The V gene's germline CDR1 is MNHEY and CDR2 SVGAGI. This CDR3 region has 14 residues. Synthetic templates analogous to TCR were spiked into all PCRs individually. Profiled with immunoSEQ multiplex PCR; TCRdb holds only in-frame clones, not every one. Of 15,000 to 20,000 clones detected, around 83% appear once; the ten largest clones hold approximately 1.8%.

This receptor was identified in a man in his fifties with urothelial cancer. This rearrangement joins TRBV6-5 to TRBJ1-2; 7 nucleotides line up with TRBD1. The source was PBMCs, collected around atezolizumab (anti-PD-L1) treatment. The CDR3 spells CASSSRQGPYGYTF. Here the CDR3 DNA reads TGTGCCAGCAGCTCCCGACAGGGTCCATATGGCTACACCTTC.